This record looks at one T cell receptor beta chain sequence and its context. The entry originates in a study of blood T cell repertoires in COVID-19. Across the study: From T cells, B-cell-depleted T cells, or PBMCs came the material, which was cDNA or gDNA.

Germline loops: CDR1 ENHRY, CDR2 SYGVKD. CDR3 size: 14 residues. V lost 2 bases, J lost 8 bases, and 8 bases stayed unmatched. Some clones are missing from TCRdb's copy, which holds only in-frame ones; the method was immunoSEQ multiplex PCR. The sample records 150,000 to 200,000 clones, just over 85% being singletons. Sequencing was done on a sample of peripheral blood. The chain recombines TRBV10-3 with TRBJ1-2; TRBD1 matches 7 bases. The receptor was derived from a man between 50 and 59 years old with active or convalescent COVID-19. The CDR3 DNA reads as TGTGCCATCAGTGAGACAGGGGAGGTTGGGGGCTACACCTTC. This translates into CAISETGEVGGYTF.